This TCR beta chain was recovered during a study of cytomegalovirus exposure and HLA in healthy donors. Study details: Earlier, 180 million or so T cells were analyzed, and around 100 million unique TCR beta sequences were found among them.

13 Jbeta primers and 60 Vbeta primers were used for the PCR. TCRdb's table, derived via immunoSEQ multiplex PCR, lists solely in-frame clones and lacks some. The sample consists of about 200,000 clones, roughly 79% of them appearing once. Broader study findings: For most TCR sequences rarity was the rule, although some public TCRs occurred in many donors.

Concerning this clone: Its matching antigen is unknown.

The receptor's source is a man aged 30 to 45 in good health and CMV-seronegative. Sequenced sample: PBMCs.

The CDR3 loop is CASLTGGSFYEQYF. In nucleotides, the CDR3 is TGTGCCAGCCTGACAGGGGGCTCCTTCTACGAGCAGTACTTC. The chain recombines TRBV28 with TRBJ2-7; TRBD1 matches 10 bases. The CDR3 is 14 amino acids. CDR1 is MDHEN, CDR2 SYDVKM, per germline. The V and J ends lost 8 bases and 3 bases, in that order; junction bases with no gene match: 7. The whole variable domain, filled in from reference TRBV28 and TRBJ2-7, reads DVKVTQSSRYLVKRTGEKVFLECVQDMDHENMFWYRQDPGLGLRLIYFSYDVKMKEKGDIPEGYSVSREKKERFSLILESASTNQTSMYLCASLTGGSFYEQYFGPGTRLTVT.